This T cell receptor beta chain was recorded in a study of Ad26.COV2.S vaccination and SARS-CoV-2 variants. Study-level background: Trial arm assignment for the donor was COV1001 Ad26.COV2.S. The study gave Ad26.COV2.S intramuscularly, once or twice 56 days apart.

Profiled with immunoSEQ multiplex PCR; TCRdb holds only in-frame clones, not every one. The sample has over 350,000 clones, 75% to 90% seen once; the top ten hold roughly 3.5%. Treatment here: 15 to 20 received Ad26.COV2.S at low or high dose, single or two shots; 5 received placebo; per-sample allocation not given. Following the first vaccine or placebo injection, samples were taken on day 63. Ad26 vector vaccine expressed Wuhan-strain SARS-CoV-2 spike. With 4 bases removed from V and 0 bases from J, the gap between germline ends came to 9 bases. The germline CDR1 and CDR2 sequences are KGHSY and FQNENV. The CDR3 extends over 14 amino acids.

The gene calls are TRBV16 and TRBJ1-1; unclear D gene. The starting material was peripheral blood, obtained in a trial of Ad26.COV2.S vaccine versus placebo. This TCR derives from a person aged 18-60 years who received the Ad26.COV2.S COVID-19 vaccine or a placebo. CDR3 residues: CASSLLGLNTEAFF. In DNA, the CDR3 is TGTGCCAGCAGCCTCCTAGGGTTGAACACTGAAGCTTTCTTT.